The TCR beta chain under discussion was sequenced for a study of CD8+ T cells in alopecia areata. Findings and limits, study-wide: Especially in alopecia totalis/universalis, lesional scalp showed greater clonality than normal scalp did.

The CDR3 contains 18 residues. Trimming removed 7 bases at V and 2 bases at J, with 27 bases between. Peripheral blood and lesional scalp punch biopsies were taken from alopecia areata patients. Investigators isolated RNA and reverse transcribed it into cDNA to act as the sequencing template. TCRdb keeps only in-frame clones here, not all; method: immunoSEQ multiplex PCR. The data contain under 250,000 clones, 50% to 65% of them seen just once; the ten biggest clones take up approximately 0.5%. Notes on this clone: The antigen is undetermined.

The clonotype was recovered from a human donor with alopecia areata. This specimen consisted of CD4+ T cells sorted from blood, obtained at week 0. The chain is built from TRBV23-1 and TRBJ2-7, with D maybe TRBD1 (6 bases). TRBV23-1 belongs to the ORF category, with a function that is uncertain. As DNA, the CDR3 is TGCGCCAGCAAACCCCTCCCTATTTGGGGGACACTAACCTACGAGCAGTACTTC. This codes for CASKPLPIWGTLTYEQYF.